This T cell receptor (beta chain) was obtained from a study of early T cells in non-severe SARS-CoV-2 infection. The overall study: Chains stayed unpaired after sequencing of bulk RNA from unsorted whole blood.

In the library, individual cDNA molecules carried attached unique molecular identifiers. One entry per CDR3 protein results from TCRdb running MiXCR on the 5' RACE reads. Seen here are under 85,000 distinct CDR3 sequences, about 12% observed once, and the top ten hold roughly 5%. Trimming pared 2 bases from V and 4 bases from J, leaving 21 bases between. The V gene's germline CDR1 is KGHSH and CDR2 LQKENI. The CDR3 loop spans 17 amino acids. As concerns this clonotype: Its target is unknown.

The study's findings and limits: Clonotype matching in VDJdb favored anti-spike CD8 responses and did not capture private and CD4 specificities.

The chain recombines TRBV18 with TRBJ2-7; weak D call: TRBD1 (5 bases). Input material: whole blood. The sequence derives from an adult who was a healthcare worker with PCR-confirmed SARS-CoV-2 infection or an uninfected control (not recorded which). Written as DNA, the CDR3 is TGTGCCAGCTCACCAGTTGCAGGGCCCGCCTACCTTTACGAGCAGTACTTC. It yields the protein CASSPVAGPAYLYEQYF.